This T cell receptor (beta chain) was recorded in a study of cytomegalovirus exposure and HLA in healthy donors. Study-wide points: Most TCR sequences were seen very rarely across donors, but some public TCRs occurred in many.

The germline gives CDR1 SQVTM, CDR2 ANQGSEA. Trimming took off 6 bases at V and 7 bases at J, with 12 bases between the two ends. This CDR3 spans 11 amino acids. In regard to this clone: What it binds is not known.

TCRdb's table, derived via immunoSEQ multiplex PCR, lists solely in-frame clones and lacks some. The profile shows about 82,000 clones, 95% of them singletons. The source is a woman aged 18-35 years in good health and CMV-seronegative. V usage is TRBV29-1 and J usage is TRBJ1-2; possibly TRBD1 for D (5 bases). Sequenced input: PBMCs. CDR3 DNA sequence: TGCAGCGTGGGCGGGGGTCGTGGCTACACCTTC. Its translation is CSVGGGRGYTF.